The rows below give T cell receptor beta chains drawn from one sample of a study of cytomegalovirus exposure and HLA in healthy donors. Assay: immunoSEQ multiplex PCR; the TCRdb copy retains only in-frame clones and omits some. The sample carries 120,000 or so clones, 80% recorded once. The sequenced sample was PBMCs. The receptor set was obtained from a female donor in good health and CMV-seropositive. Both conserved end residues are part of each CDR3. Each record gives: V gene, clone size, J gene, D gene, CDR3 DNA, CDR3 protein. The D gene is left open where the match is weak. The listing skips clone size in some rows; elsewhere it reads once, few, many or a size class.

TRBV2	NA	TRBJ2-5	TRBD2	TGTGCCAGCAGTGAAGTAGCGGGGGGAGGGACCCAGTACTTC	CASSEVAGGGTQYF
TRBV30	NA	TRBJ2-1	TRBD2	TGTGCCTGGAGCCCCCGCGGGGGAACTGACTACAATGAGCAGTTCTTC	CAWSPRGGTDYNEQFF
TRBV28	NA	TRBJ1-2	NA	TGTGCCAGCAGTTTATTCGAGGGGGAAGGCTACACCTTC	CASSLFEGEGYTF
TRBV5-1	NA	TRBJ2-3	NA	TGCGCCAGCAGTCTTCTAGCGTCTAGCACAGATACGCAGTATTTT	CASSLLASSTDTQYF
TRBV30	NA	TRBJ1-1	TRBD1	TGTGCCTGGAGCCCCCCTATAGACAGGGCCTCTGAAGCTTTCTTT	CAWSPPIDRASEAFF
TRBV5-1	once	TRBJ1-4	NA	TGCGCCAGCAGCTTAGTGGGGGCGCGGGAAAAACTGTTTTTT	CASSLVGAREKLFF
TRBV4-2	NA	TRBJ1-3	TRBD1	TGTGCCAGCAGCTTAACGGGACAGGCCTCTGGAAACACCATATATTTT	CASSLTGQASGNTIYF
TRBV6-5	NA	TRBJ1-2	NA	TGTGCCAGCACCCTATTCCGGGGTTTGAACTATGGCTACACCTTC	CASTLFRGLNYGYTF
TRBV5-4	NA	TRBJ2-5	TRBD2	TGTGCCAGCAGCTTGGTGCTAGCGGGGCAAGAGACCCAGTACTTC	CASSLVLAGQETQYF
TRBV7-2	once	TRBJ1-1	NA	TGTGCCAGCATACGCAGGCCGGACACTGAAGCTTTCTTT	CASIRRPDTEAFF
TRBV28	once	TRBJ1-2	TRBD1	TGTGCCAGCAGTAGAATGGACAGGGCCTATGGCTACACCTTC	CASSRMDRAYGYTF
TRBV19	NA	TRBJ1-5	NA	TGTGCCAGTAGTATAAACAGGCTCTCCAATCAGCCCCAGCATTTT	CASSINRLSNQPQHF
TRBV5-6	NA	TRBJ2-2	TRBD1	TGTGCCAGCAGCCGCCGACAGGGGTACACCGGGGAGCTGTTTTTT	CASSRRQGYTGELFF
TRBV7-6	NA	TRBJ2-7	NA	TGTGCCAGCAGCGAGTCCTACGAGCAGTACTTC	CASSESYEQYF
TRBV10-3	NA	TRBJ2-1	TRBD2	TGTGCCATCAGTGACCGACTAGCGGGGGGACTTTACAATGAGCAGTTCTTC	CAISDRLAGGLYNEQFF
TRBV30	NA	TRBJ1-4	NA	TGTGCCGGCCAGGCGGGACCCATGGAAAAACTGTTTTTT	CAGQAGPMEKLFF
TRBV30	NA	TRBJ1-1	NA	TGTGCCTGGAGTCCAGGGACATACGGCGGTGAAGCTTTCTTT	CAWSPGTYGGEAFF
TRBV6-1	few	TRBJ1-5	NA	TGTGCCAGCAGTGAGCCCAGGGGAAATCAGCCCCAGCATTTT	CASSEPRGNQPQHF
TRBV25-1	NA	TRBJ2-6	NA	TGTGCCAGCAGTGGCGGGGGCGCTGGGGCCAACGTCCTGACTTTC	CASSGGGAGANVLTF
TRBV5-1	NA	TRBJ2-5	TRBD2	TGCGCCAGCAGCCCGGGGGTCTCTAGCGGGGGGGGCCGGGAGACCCAGTACTTC	CASSPGVSSGGGRETQYF
TRBV6-6	NA	TRBJ1-2	TRBD1	TGTGCCAGCAGCCACGACAGGGAAAGATCGCGAGGCTACACCTTC	CASSHDRERSRGYTF
TRBV5-1	few	TRBJ1-4	NA	TGCGCCAGCAGCTTGGCTGACAGCCCTAATGAAAAACTGTTTTTT	CASSLADSPNEKLFF
TRBV6-5	NA	TRBJ1-1	NA	TGTGCCAGCAGTTGGAGGCGGGACACTGAAGCTTTCTTT	CASSWRRDTEAFF
TRBV9	NA	TRBJ2-2	TRBD1	TGTGCCAGCAGCGCCGACCTGCGGGACAGGGGCTTGGGGGAGCTGTTTTTT	CASSADLRDRGLGELFF
TRBV6-5	NA	TRBJ1-6	NA	TGTGCCAGCAGTTGGTCAAGCGGGGGTCTGAATTCACCCCTCCACTTT	CASSWSSGGLNSPLHF
TRBV19	few	TRBJ2-6	TRBD1	TGTGCCAGTACCCTTTCCCTCCGGGACAGGGGTACCTCTGGGGCCAACGTCCTGACTTTC	CASTLSLRDRGTSGANVLTF
TRBV7-9	once	TRBJ2-1	NA	TGTGCCAGCAGCCTCGAATGGGGGGGCGATGAGCAGTTCTTC	CASSLEWGGDEQFF
TRBV7-2	NA	TRBJ1-4	NA	TGTGCCAGCAGCTTAGTACGGGGGAGTCTGTTTTTT	CASSLVRGSLFF
TRBV5-4	NA	TRBJ1-1	NA	TGTGCCAGCAGCGGGGAGGGTCGGTACACTGAAGCTTTCTTT	CASSGEGRYTEAFF